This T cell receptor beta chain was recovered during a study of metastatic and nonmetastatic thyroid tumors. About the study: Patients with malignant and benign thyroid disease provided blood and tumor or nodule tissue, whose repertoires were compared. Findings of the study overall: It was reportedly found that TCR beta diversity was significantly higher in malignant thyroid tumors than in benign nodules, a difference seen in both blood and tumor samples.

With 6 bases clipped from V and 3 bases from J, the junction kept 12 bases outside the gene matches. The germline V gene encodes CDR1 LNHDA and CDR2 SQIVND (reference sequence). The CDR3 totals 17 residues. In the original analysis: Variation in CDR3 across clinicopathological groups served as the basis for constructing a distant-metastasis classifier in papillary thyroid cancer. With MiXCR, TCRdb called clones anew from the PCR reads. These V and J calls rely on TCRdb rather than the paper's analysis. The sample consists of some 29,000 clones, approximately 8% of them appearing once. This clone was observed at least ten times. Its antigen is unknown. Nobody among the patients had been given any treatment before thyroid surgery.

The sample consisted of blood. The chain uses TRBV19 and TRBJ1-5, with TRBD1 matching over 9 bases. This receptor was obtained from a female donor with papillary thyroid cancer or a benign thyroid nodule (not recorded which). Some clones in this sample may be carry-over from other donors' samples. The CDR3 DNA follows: TGTGCCAGTAGACCCAGGACAGGGGATAGGAACAATCAGCCCCAGCATTTT. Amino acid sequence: CASRPRTGDRNNQPQHF.